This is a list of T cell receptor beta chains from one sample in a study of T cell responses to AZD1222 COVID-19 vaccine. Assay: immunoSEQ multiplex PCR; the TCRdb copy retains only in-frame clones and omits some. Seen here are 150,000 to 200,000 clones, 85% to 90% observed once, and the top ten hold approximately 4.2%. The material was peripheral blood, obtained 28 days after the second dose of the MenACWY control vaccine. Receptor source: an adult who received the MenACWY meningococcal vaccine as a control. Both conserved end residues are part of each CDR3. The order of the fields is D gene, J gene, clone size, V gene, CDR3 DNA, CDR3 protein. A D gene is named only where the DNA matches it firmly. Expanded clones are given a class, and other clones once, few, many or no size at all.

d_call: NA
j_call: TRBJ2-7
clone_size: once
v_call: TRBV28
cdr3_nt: TGTGCCAGCACCCCCGAGGGGCGGACCTACGAGCAGTACTTC
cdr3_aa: CASTPEGRTYEQYF

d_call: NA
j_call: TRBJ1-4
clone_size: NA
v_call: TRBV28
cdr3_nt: TGTGCCAGCAGTTTTGATTCAGGTGCAACTAATGAAAAACTGTTTTTT
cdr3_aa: CASSFDSGATNEKLFF

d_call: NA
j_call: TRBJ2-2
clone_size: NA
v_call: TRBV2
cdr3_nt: TGTGCCAGCAGATTTGAAGACAGGTTGAACACCGGGGAGCTGTTTTTT
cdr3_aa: CASRFEDRLNTGELFF

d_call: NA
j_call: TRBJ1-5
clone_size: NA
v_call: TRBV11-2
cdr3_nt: TGTGCCAGCAGCTTAGGGGGCCGCTTTTCGAACTATAGCAATCAGCCCCAGCATTTT
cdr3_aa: CASSLGGRFSNYSNQPQHF

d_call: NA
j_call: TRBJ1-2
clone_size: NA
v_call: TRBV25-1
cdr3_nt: TGTGCCAGCAGCTGGGGAGGGGTCGCTAACTATGGCTACACCTTC
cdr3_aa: CASSWGGVANYGYTF

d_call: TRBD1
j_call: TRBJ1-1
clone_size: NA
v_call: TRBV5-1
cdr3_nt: TGCGCCAGCAGCGTAGACAGGGTGAGCACTGAAGCTTTCTTT
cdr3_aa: CASSVDRVSTEAFF

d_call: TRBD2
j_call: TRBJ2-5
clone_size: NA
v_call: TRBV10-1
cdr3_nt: TGCGCCAGCAGTGAGTCTACGGGAGGGCGAGAGACCCAGTACTTC
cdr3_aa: CASSESTGGRETQYF

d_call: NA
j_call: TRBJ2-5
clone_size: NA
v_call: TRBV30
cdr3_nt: TGTGCCTGGGCTGGGGACCCCCAAGAGACCCAGTACTTC
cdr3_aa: CAWAGDPQETQYF

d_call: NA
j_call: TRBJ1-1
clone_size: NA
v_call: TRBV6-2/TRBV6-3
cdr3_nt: TGTGCCAGCAGTTACCCGTCGGAAGCTTTCTTT
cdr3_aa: CASSYPSEAFF

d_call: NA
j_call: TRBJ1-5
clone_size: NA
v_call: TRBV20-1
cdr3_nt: TGCAGTGCTAGAAAGGGACAGCCCCAGCATTTT
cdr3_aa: CSARKGQPQHF

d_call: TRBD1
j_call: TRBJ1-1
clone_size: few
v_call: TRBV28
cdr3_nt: TGTGCCAGCAGGACAGGGACAGTAAACACTGAAGCTTTCTTT
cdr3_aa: CASRTGTVNTEAFF

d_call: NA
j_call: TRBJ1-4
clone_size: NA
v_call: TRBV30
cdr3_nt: TGTGCCTGGAGTGGTCCAGGTGAAAAACTGTTTTTT
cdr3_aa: CAWSGPGEKLFF

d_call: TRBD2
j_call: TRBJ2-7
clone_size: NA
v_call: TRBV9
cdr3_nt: TGTGCCAGCAGCGTAGCTTCCGTAGCGGGAACCTACGAGCAGTACTTC
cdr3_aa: CASSVASVAGTYEQYF

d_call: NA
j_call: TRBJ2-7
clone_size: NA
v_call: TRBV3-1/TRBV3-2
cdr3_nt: TGTGCCAGCAGCCAAGCGCCCAATGGCGAGCAGTACTTC
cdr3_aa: CASSQAPNGEQYF

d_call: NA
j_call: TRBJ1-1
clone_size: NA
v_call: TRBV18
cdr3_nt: TGTGCCAGCTCTCCCTTGAGTGGGGACACTGAAGCTTTCTTT
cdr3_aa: CASSPLSGDTEAFF

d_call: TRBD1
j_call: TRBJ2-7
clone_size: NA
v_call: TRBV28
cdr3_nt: TGTGCCAGCAGGGGACTCCGGGACAGGTCCTACGAGCAGTACTTC
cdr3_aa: CASRGLRDRSYEQYF

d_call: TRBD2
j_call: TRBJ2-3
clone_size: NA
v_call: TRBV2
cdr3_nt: TGTGCCAGCAGCGAGACTAGCCGGGATACGCAGTATTTT
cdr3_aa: CASSETSRDTQYF

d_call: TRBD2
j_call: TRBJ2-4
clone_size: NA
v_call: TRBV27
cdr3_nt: TGTGCCAGCAGTCACAGCGGGATAGCCAAAAACATTCAGTACTTC
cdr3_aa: CASSHSGIAKNIQYF

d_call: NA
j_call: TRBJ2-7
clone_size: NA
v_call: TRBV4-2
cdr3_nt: TGTGCCAGCAGCCAAGATTATGGGGCCCCCTACGAGCAGTACTTC
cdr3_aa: CASSQDYGAPYEQYF

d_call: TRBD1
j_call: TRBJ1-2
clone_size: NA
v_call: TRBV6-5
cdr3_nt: TGTGCCAGTGTGCCGGGACAGGGGTCTGGCTACACCTTC
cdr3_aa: CASVPGQGSGYTF

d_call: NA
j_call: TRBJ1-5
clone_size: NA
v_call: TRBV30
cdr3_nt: TGTGCCTGGAGTGGGGACATCGGTCCCTATAGCAATCAGCCCCAGCATTTT
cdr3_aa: CAWSGDIGPYSNQPQHF

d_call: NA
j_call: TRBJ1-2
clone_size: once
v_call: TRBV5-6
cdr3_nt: TGTGCCAGCAGCTTGGCCGAGGTCCCCAGCTACACCTTC
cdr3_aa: CASSLAEVPSYTF

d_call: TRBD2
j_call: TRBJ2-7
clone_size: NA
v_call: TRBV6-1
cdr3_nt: TGTGCCAGCAGTGAGGGACTACCTACCTTCTACGAGCAGTACTTC
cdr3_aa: CASSEGLPTFYEQYF

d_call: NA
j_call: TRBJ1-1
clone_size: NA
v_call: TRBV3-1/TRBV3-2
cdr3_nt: TGTGCCAGCAGCCCCACCAGGGGCCCTGAAGCTTTCTTT
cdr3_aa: CASSPTRGPEAFF

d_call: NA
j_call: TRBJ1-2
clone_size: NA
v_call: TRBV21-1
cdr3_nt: TGTGCCAGCAGCAAGAGGACAGGGAATGGCTACACCTTC
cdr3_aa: CASSKRTGNGYTF

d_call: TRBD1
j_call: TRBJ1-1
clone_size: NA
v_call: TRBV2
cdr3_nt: TGTGCCAGCAGGGAAGGGGGCCCTGAAGCTTTCTTT
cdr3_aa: CASREGGPEAFF

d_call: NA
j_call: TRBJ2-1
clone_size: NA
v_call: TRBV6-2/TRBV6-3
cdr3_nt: TGTGCCAGCAGTTACTTGCTTCCGGGGCCCGGGGAGCAGTTCTTC
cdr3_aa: CASSYLLPGPGEQFF

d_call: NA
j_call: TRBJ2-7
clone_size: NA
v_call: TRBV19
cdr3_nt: TGTGCCAGTAGTATAGGCGACAGCACCTTTTACGAGCAGTACTTC
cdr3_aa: CASSIGDSTFYEQYF

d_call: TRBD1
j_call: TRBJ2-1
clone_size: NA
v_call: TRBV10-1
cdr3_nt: TGCGCCAGCAGCGACCCGGCCGGGACAGGAAACAATGAGCAGTTCTTC
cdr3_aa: CASSDPAGTGNNEQFF

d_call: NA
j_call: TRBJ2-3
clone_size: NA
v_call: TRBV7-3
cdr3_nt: TGTGCCAGCAGCTTAAGGGGACTCGGAACGGATACGCAGTATTTT
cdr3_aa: CASSLRGLGTDTQYF

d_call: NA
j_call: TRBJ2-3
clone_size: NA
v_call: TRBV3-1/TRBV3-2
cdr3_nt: TGTGCCAGCAGCCAAGCGTCGGGATCCACAGATACGCAGTATTTT
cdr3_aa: CASSQASGSTDTQYF

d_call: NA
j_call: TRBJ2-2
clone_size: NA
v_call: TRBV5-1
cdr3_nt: TGCGCCAGCAGCCCACTTTTGAGTAGCGGAACCGGGGAGCTGTTTTTT
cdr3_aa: CASSPLLSSGTGELFF

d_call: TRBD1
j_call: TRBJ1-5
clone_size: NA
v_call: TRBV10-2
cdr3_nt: TGCGCCAGCAGTGGCTTACAGGGGGTCAATCAGCCCCAGCATTTT
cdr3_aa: CASSGLQGVNQPQHF

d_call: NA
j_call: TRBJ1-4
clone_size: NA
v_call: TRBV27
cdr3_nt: TGTGGAGGGGGGGAGAATGAAAAACTGTTTTTT
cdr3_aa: CGGGENEKLFF

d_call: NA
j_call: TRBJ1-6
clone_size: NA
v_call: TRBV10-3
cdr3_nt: TGTGCCATCAGTGAGACAGGGTTGGATTCACCCCTCCACTTT
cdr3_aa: CAISETGLDSPLHF

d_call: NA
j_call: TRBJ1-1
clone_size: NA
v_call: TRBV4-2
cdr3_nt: TGTGCCAGCAGCCAAGGCCCCGGGACTGAAGCTTTCTTT
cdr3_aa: CASSQGPGTEAFF

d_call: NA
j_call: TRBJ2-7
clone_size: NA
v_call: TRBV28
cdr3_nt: TGTGCCAGCAGTTTGCCCAGCGGAACGACCTGGACAAACTACGAGCAGTACTTC
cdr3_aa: CASSLPSGTTWTNYEQYF

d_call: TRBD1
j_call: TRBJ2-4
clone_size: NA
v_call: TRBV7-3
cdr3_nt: TGTGCCAGCAGCTTAAACGCCGGGACAGTGAAAAACATTCAGTACTTC
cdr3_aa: CASSLNAGTVKNIQYF

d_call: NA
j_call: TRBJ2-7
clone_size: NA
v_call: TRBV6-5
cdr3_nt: TGTGCCAGCATAGGGCAGAGCTCCTACGAGCAGTACTTC
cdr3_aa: CASIGQSSYEQYF

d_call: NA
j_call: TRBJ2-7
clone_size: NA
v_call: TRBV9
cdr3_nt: TGTGCCAGCAGCCGAGGTGGGAACGAGCAGTACTTC
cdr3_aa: CASSRGGNEQYF

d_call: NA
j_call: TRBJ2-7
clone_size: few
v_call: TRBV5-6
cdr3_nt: TGTGCCAGCAGCTTGTGGGGGATCGCCTACGAGCAGTACTTC
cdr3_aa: CASSLWGIAYEQYF

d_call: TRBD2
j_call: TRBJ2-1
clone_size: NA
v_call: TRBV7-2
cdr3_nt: TGTGCCAGCAGCTTATGGGTAGCGGGAGGGAAGGAGCAGTTCTTC
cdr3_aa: CASSLWVAGGKEQFF

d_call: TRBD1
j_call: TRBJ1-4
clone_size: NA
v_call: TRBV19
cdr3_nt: TGTGCCAGTAGTACCCTGATGACAGGGGCGTCCGGAAAACTGTTTTTT
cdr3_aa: CASSTLMTGASGKLFF

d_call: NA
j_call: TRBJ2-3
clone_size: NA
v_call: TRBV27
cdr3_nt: TGTGCCAGCAGTCCGTCCACACCCGAATTGGCAGATACGCAGTATTTT
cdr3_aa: CASSPSTPELADTQYF

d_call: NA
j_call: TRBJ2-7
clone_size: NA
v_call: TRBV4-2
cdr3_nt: TGTGCCAGCAGCCAAGAAATAACTAGTAGCGAGCAGTACTTC
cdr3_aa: CASSQEITSSEQYF

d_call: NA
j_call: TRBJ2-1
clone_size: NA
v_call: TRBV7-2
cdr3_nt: TGTGCCAGCAGCTTAGGTGGGGCCTCTTCCTACAATGAGCAGTTCTTC
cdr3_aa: CASSLGGASSYNEQFF

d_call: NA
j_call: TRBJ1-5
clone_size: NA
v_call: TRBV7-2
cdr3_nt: TGTGCCAGCAGCTGGGTAAAGGATCAGCCCCAGCATTTT
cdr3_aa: CASSWVKDQPQHF